This T cell receptor beta chain comes out of a study of cytomegalovirus exposure and HLA in healthy donors (dated by TCRdb to 2017 to 2019). General notes on the study: In an earlier analysis of under 750 of the donors, less than 350 Gb of sequence data and 100 million or so unique TCR beta sequences from 180 million or so T cells were reported. Of the approximately 400 genotyped donors, less than 90% were placed in the genetic ancestry cluster associated with self-reported Caucasian donors. A later analysis re-examined previously published TCR beta repertoires from over 500 donors and added high-resolution HLA genotyping to investigate patterns of TCR occurrence. Across 300 to 400 genotyped donors of the cohort, an average of about 240,000 unique TCR beta nucleotide sequences per donor were sequenced, and 15% to 20% of those sequences were non-productive. HLA typing covered class I and class II loci at four-digit resolution. Because of strong linkage in the cohort, 5 or 6 DR-DQ haplotypes were treated as single units for association and clustering. Donor age, sex, ethnicity and CMV serostatus were collected together with the repertoire data. Using immunosequencing, the study profiled T cell repertoires from some 670 subjects and related those repertoires to cytomegalovirus serostatus. In addition to the first cohort of several hundred subjects, a separate validation cohort of some 120 different subjects was used. The study combined high-throughput TCR immunosequencing, statistical association of individual TCRs with disease status, and machine learning to predict cytomegalovirus infection status. In a later genetic analysis, genome-wide SNP genotypes for 398 of the 666 donors were used, and that subset was treated as a discovery cohort. The study aimed to test whether cataloging public T cell receptors could reveal signatures of past pathogen exposure. Roughly 300 gigabases of sequencing data and roughly 90 million unique TCR sequences were included in an early release covering around 600 HLA-typed donors. Typing coverage differed by locus: A, B, C, DRB1 and DQB1 were typed in about 620-630 donors, DQA1 in 522, DPA1 in around 580, and DPB1 in 400 to 480. An earlier analysis of 587 of the donors used high-throughput TCR beta sequencing to judge whether each TCR beta V gene segment behaved as functional or pseudogenic. All discovery cohort repertoires had been generated on a single sequencing platform. Rather than using new phenotypic data, the later analysis identified candidate immune exposures from TCR beta sequences and from how often those sequences occurred across donors.

This clone was detected once. Its antigen is currently not known. No base quality values were provided; no much bigger clone lies one nucleotide off. Measured from the cysteine to the phenylalanine, the CDR3 is 13 residues long. The CDR3 DNA has 39 bases and is translated from base 1. V is pruned by 6 bases and J by 3 bases, leaving 4 bases of the junction without a gene match. CDR1 and CDR2 (SQVTM, ANQGSEA) derive from the germline V gene. To prepare the library, the immunoSEQ multiplex PCR assay was applied. A mixture of 60 forward primers for TCR Vbeta segments and 13 reverse primers for TCR Jbeta segments was used in the multiplex PCR. The CDR3 region of rearranged TCR beta genes was amplified from genomic DNA by a multiplex PCR assay. Amplified TCR beta libraries were sequenced as 87-base-pair reads on the Illumina HiSeq System. For the original study's pipeline: Across the 500 to 700 repertoires, a later analysis counted approximately 83 million unique TCR beta chains, approximately 12 million of which were shared by at least two donors. To remove PCR and sequencing errors, raw reads were error-corrected and collapsed into unique sequences using a nearest-neighbor algorithm that merged closely related sequences. CDR3 sequences were aligned to IMGT reference sequences to assign V, D and J gene segments. For a sequence to be retained, a match of at least six nucleotides was required to both a V gene segment and a J gene segment. Rearrangements were classified as productive when the CDR3 lacked stop codons and remained in frame with V and J, and all other rearrangements were classified as non-productive. CDR3 was defined by IMGT convention, running from the second conserved V-encoded cysteine to the conserved J-encoded phenylalanine. The earlier analysis of about 610 of the donors excluded any sequence lacking an unambiguous match to a single V gene segment. In an earlier analysis of a few hundred of the donors, V segments were called functional above 56.7% productive rearrangements and were called segregating when the between-donor standard deviation exceeded 5%. A statistical classification framework was built for diagnosing cytomegalovirus status from the catalog of TCR beta chain sequences. In a later analysis, TCR nucleotide sequences were compared against IMGT/GENE-DB human TR gene sequences so that V and J genes could be assigned. The TCRdist pipeline was used in a later analysis to assign CDR3 sequences and most-parsimonious VDJ recombination scenarios. A later analysis defined each TCR beta chain by its CDR3 amino acid sequence plus V-gene family, and excluded reads lacking a unique V-gene family. As a way to deal with suspected cross-contamination and a sequencing artifact, a later analysis dropped more than 500 nucleotide sequences that were highly shared and had low generation probability. For each public chain, a later analysis derived a clonal expansion index from normalized ranks of inferred template counts within each repertoire. Generation probabilities in a later analysis came from a VDJ recombination model fitted to out-of-frame rearrangements, and those results were checked against IGoR. Hypergeometric tests were used in a later analysis to score TCR-TCR, TCR-HLA and TCR-CMV co-occurrence, with a repertoire-size bias correction applied to the TCR pairs. In a later analysis, false discovery rates were estimated by permuting HLA or CMV assignments 20 times. In a later analysis, co-occurring TCRs were grouped using DBSCAN, and TCRdist sequence similarity was added for clustering within HLA-allele-positive subsets. Repertoires with fewer than 30,000 or more than 120,000 public chains, plus five repertoires with anomalous nucleotide sharing, were excluded from co-occurrence clustering. In its TCRdb copy, this immuneACCESS table keeps in-frame sequences only and misses some clones. Where compared with another copy, unresolved V genes explain less than half of these, and the others have no known cause. V and J calls and clone size come straight from that table; D and trimming were deduced from the DNA. Present in this sample are about 150,000 clones, roughly 80% of which were seen just once. The ten largest account for approximately 7.7% of the sample.

The cohort consisted of hundreds of healthy bone marrow donors. At the time of sampling, all cohort members were nominally healthy, though unrecorded immune exposures were likely present. The donor tested CMV seropositive, placing the donor among the 250 to 350 seropositive members of the cohort. Each donor provided a peripheral blood sample, and peripheral blood mononuclear cells were used for TCR beta sequencing. Genomic DNA extraction from the blood cell samples was performed with the Qiagen DNeasy Blood Extraction Kit. Summary of the overall study and its limitations: In a later analysis, 16,951 TCR beta sequences were associated with specific HLA alleles at a false discovery rate of 0.05. In a later analysis, TCR association rates were found to vary across HLA loci, with the most associated TCRs seen for DRB1 alleles and the fewest for HLA-C alleles. Only TCR beta chains were sequenced in this cohort, and the absence of alpha or paired-chain data limited detectable features. A cluster of highly shared sequence variants was judged likely to be a technical artifact of the sequencing pipeline. According to a later analysis, most CMV-associated TCR beta chains appeared to be HLA-restricted, and the HLA associations seemed to be driven largely by CMV exposure. The only immune exposure information available for the cohort was CMV serostatus. In a later analysis, HLA-associated TCR beta chains were found to be more clonally expanded and to have lower generation probabilities than equally common non-associated chains. Linkage disequilibrium might explain the correlated functional status among segregating V segments, but an unknown experimental factor could not be ruled out. In the study, some 160 TCR beta chains were listed as associated with cytomegalovirus. While some public TCRs were present in many individuals, most TCR sequences turned up only very rarely across donors. The earlier analysis of 587 of the donors excluded 15 to 20 rarely observed V segments, including chromosome 9 orphons, because counts were too low. In an earlier analysis of approximately 590 of the donors, most TCR beta V segments appeared in productive rearrangements about 87% or about 30% of the time, broadly matching IMGT annotations. Some IMGT-functional V segments, including TRBV6-2 and TRBV6-3, could not be told apart with the 87-base-pair reads, so those segments were excluded. Because HLA typing was missing for some donors at each locus, association tests included only the typed subset. Three of the identified cytomegalovirus-associated TCR beta chains were confirmed in vitro to be specific for cytomegalovirus antigens. When HLA alleles, especially DR and DQ, strongly co-occurred, TCR associations were difficult to assign to individual alleles. In a later genetic analysis, fewer N-insertions in productive TCRs were reported among donors in an Asian-associated ancestry cluster than the approximately 630-donor mean. According to the authors, the approach could potentially be generalized to other disease states and immunological phenotypes. The presence/absence analyses assumed that sequencing depth was roughly uniform across donors, and that assumption may not be true. In a later analysis, several top co-occurrence clusters were reported to appear linked to parvovirus B19, influenza, CMV and Epstein-Barr virus. Cytomegalovirus status was reported to be diagnosed by the classifier with high specificity and sensitivity in both the original and validation cohorts. A further reported finding was that TCR beta sequences accurately predicted the HLA-A and HLA-B alleles for most subjects in the first cohort. V-gene and J-gene trimming of TCR beta chains was associated with a missense DCLRE1C variant in a later genetic analysis, and the association was replicated in an independent cohort.

Specimen: PBMCs. The receptor chain draws on TRBV29-1 and TRBJ2-2; 7 bases in the junction line up with TRBD1. The sequence was obtained from a man aged 30 to 45 in good health and CMV-seropositive. CDR3 loop: CSVSGTDTGELFF. The DNA is TGCAGCGTGAGTGGGACAGACACCGGGGAGCTGTTTTTT.